Listed below are T cell receptor beta chains from one sample, sequenced in a study of blood T cell repertoires in COVID-19. The assay was immunoSEQ multiplex PCR, and TCRdb's table has in-frame clones only and misses some. Among roughly 360,000 clones listed, roughly 77% were seen once. The specimen sequenced was peripheral blood. These receptors originate from a human donor with acute or convalescent COVID-19. The donor label of this sample is uncertain. CDR3s leave out the opening cysteine and the closing phenylalanine or tryptophan. A D gene is named only where the DNA matches it firmly. For some rows the clone size is stated as once, few or many, or as a class when expanded; others skip it.

clone size,J gene,D gene,V gene,CDR3 protein
NA,TRBJ1-2,TRBD1,TRBV18,ASSPIADRAGYT
NA,TRBJ2-5,NA,TRBV30,AWSVPPGETQY
NA,TRBJ2-1,NA,TRBV7-2,ASSFGPGGDEQF
NA,TRBJ2-5,TRBD1,TRBV5-1,ASSTGQGETQY
NA,TRBJ1-4,NA,TRBV7-9,ASSLKQGGNEKLF
NA,TRBJ2-5,TRBD2,TRBV3-1/TRBV3-2,ASSRGLAGSSQETQY
NA,TRBJ2-1,TRBD1,TRBV7-2,ASSSLGGTGGGDEQF
NA,TRBJ1-2,NA,TRBV6-5,ASSLGGAGYGYT
NA,TRBJ1-1,TRBD1,TRBV2,ASRGQGIMNTEAF
NA,TRBJ2-7,NA,TRBV3-1/TRBV3-2,ASSRGTSLFGEQY
once,TRBJ1-6,NA,TRBV4-1,ASSRQGSSYNSPLH
NA,TRBJ2-1,TRBD2,TRBV12-5,ASGFRVAGGGEQF
few,TRBJ2-3,TRBD2,TRBV11-2,ASSPSGGTDTQY
many,TRBJ2-7,NA,TRBV12-3/TRBV12-4,ASQKSSYEQY
NA,TRBJ2-1,TRBD2,TRBV18,ASSPRGLAGVEQF
few,TRBJ2-5,TRBD2,TRBV30,AWSRLAGGKQETQY
NA,TRBJ2-1,NA,TRBV15,ATSRERGTSRF
NA,TRBJ1-5,TRBD1,TRBV19,ASSYRTGKGYSNQPQH
NA,TRBJ1-2,TRBD1,TRBV28,ASIRDRVTYGYT
NA,TRBJ2-7,NA,TRBV5-5,ASSQTIEQY
NA,TRBJ2-1,NA,TRBV20-1,SATSHNEQF
once,TRBJ2-3,TRBD1,TRBV5-6,ASTRDRYFTDTQY
once,TRBJ1-1,TRBD1,TRBV18,ASSRQTGSQGAF
few,TRBJ1-2,TRBD1,TRBV6-5,ASSYYNRGNGYT
NA,TRBJ2-5,NA,TRBV7-9,ASSQRLEETQY
NA,TRBJ1-1,NA,TRBV3-1/TRBV3-2,ASSKGGGGHTEAF
NA,TRBJ1-2,NA,TRBV3-1/TRBV3-2,ASSQWASTRGYGYT
NA,TRBJ2-3,NA,TRBV7-2,ASSLRVGVTDTQY
NA,TRBJ1-2,NA,TRBV30,AWSLGTNGYT
NA,TRBJ1-1,TRBD1,TRBV6-5,ASRGQGAVVTEAF
NA,TRBJ1-2,NA,TRBV7-9,ASSMRGSYGYT
NA,TRBJ1-1,NA,TRBV10-2,ASSDPGRTTEAF
once,TRBJ2-1,TRBD2,TRBV2,ASTVGTSGSNEQF
NA,TRBJ2-1,TRBD2,TRBV6-1,ASSEVLAGGPGLNEQF
NA,TRBJ2-2,NA,TRBV29-1,SVNRATGELF
NA,TRBJ2-5,TRBD2,TRBV11-2,ASSWTSGQETQY
once,TRBJ2-5,NA,TRBV18,ASSPPREFAQETQY
once,TRBJ1-1,NA,TRBV19,ASSIGQGLNTEAF
NA,TRBJ2-7,NA,TRBV5-4,ASSLGGGYEQY
NA,TRBJ1-1,TRBD1,TRBV7-9,ASSPWVTGSWTEAF
once,TRBJ2-1,NA,TRBV7-9,ASSPQGYEQF
NA,TRBJ1-1,TRBD1,TRBV2,ASSEQGGNTEAF
NA,TRBJ2-2,NA,TRBV5-1,ASSLGPIGELF
few,TRBJ1-1,NA,TRBV18,ASSPRVGGSEAF